These T cell receptor beta chains were read from a single sample in a study of CD8+CD57+ T cells in acquired aplastic anemia. TCRdb recomputed calls from the reads with MiXCR, one row per CDR3 protein. This repertoire shows roughly 160,000 distinct CDR3 sequences, 71% found once; its top ten account for around 45%. The sample consisted of sorted CD4+, CD8+, or CD8+CD57+ T cells (not recorded which) from PBMCs. These receptors came from a human donor with aplastic anemia. Both conserved end residues are part of each CDR3. Fields, in order: clone size, D gene, J gene, V gene, CDR3 DNA, CDR3 protein. The D gene is left open where the match is weak. Expanded clones are given a class, and other clones once, few, many or no size at all.

NA,NA,TRBJ2-3,TRBV24-1,TGTGCCACCAGTGATTTGCAGGGACCAGGGTTTGGTGGGCAGTATTTT,CATSDLQGPGFGGQYF
NA,NA,TRBJ2-6,TRBV2,TGTGCCATCCGGACGGGGAGCTCTGGGGCCAACGTCCTGACTTTC,CAIRTGSSGANVLTF
NA,TRBD1,TRBJ2-7,TRBV19,TGTGCCAGTAGTAGACAGGGGACGAACGAGCAGTACTTC,CASSRQGTNEQYF
NA,NA,TRBJ2-7,TRBV19,TGTGCCAGTAGTATCCGCCCGGACTACGAGCAGTACTTC,CASSIRPDYEQYF
once,NA,TRBJ2-1,TRBV15,TGTGCCACCAGCGACCCCGGGACCGTCTCCAATGAGCAGTTCTTC,CATSDPGTVSNEQFF
NA,TRBD1,TRBJ1-1,TRBV4-1,TGCGCCAGCAGCTTGAGGGGGCCCAACACTGAAGCTTTCTTT,CASSLRGPNTEAFF
NA,NA,TRBJ1-6,TRBV2,TGTGCCAGCAGTGTAACAGGCTATAATTCACCCCTCCACTTT,CASSVTGYNSPLHF
NA,NA,TRBJ2-3,TRBV5-4,TGTGCCAGCAGCCAACAATTTAGCACAGATACGCAGTATTTT,CASSQQFSTDTQYF
few,NA,TRBJ2-7,TRBV6-1,TGTGCCAGCACTAGCAGGGGGCGGGGGGCCTTCTACGAGCAGTACTTC,CASTSRGRGAFYEQYF
NA,TRBD1,TRBJ1-1,TRBV9,TGTGCCAGCAGCACAGGGACAGGTGAACTTGGACCGAACACTGAAGCTTTCTTT,CASSTGTGELGPNTEAFF
NA,TRBD2,TRBJ2-7,TRBV20-1,TGCAGTGCCCACGGACTAGCGGGAAACCCCTACGAGCAGTACTTC,CSAHGLAGNPYEQYF
NA,NA,TRBJ2-3,TRBV6-6,TGTGCCAGCACCCGGACAGGCACAGATACGCAGTATTTT,CASTRTGTDTQYF
NA,TRBD1,TRBJ2-3,TRBV2,TGTGCCAGTAGCTCAGAGGGGGCGTATTTT,CASSSEGAYF
NA,NA,TRBJ2-2,TRBV19,TGTGCCAGTAGTGGCATGTCCGCCGGGGAGCTGTTTTTT,CASSGMSAGELFF